Each of the 20 T cell receptor beta chains below was sequenced from the same sample in a study of T cell responses to AZD1222 COVID-19 vaccine (dated by TCRdb to about 2021). The meaning of the sample's time point label: about 28 days (+/-7) after the second vaccine dose. To prepare the library, the immunoSEQ multiplex PCR assay was applied. TCRdb took this table from immuneACCESS and kept in-frame rearrangements with V and J called. Such tables lack part of the clones; where checked against another copy, unresolved V genes explain under half of the gap, and the rest is unexplained. The sample yields 180,000 or so clones; around 90% were counted once. The top ten hold roughly 26% of the sample. The sequenced sample was peripheral blood, obtained 28 days after the second AZD1222 dose. Source of these receptors: an adult who received the AZD1222 COVID-19 vaccine.

The chain joins TRBV27 to TRBJ2-1, with D unresolved. The germline gives CDR1 MNHEY, CDR2 SMNVEV (reference sequence). V was shortened by 8 bases and J by 0 bases, with 17 bases between the two germline ends. CDR3 length: 16 amino acids. The DNA for the CDR3 is TGTGCCAGCGGGCCCCCGACGGCAAGCTCCTACAATGAGCAGTTCTTC. It codes for CASGPPTASSYNEQFF.

V and J are TRBV6-5 and TRBJ2-7, with 9 bases fitting TRBD1. Germline V gives CDR1 MNHEY, CDR2 SVGAGI. The CDR3 is 16 amino acids. With 0 bases clipped from V and 1 base from J, the junction kept 4 bases outside the gene matches. The DNA of the CDR3 is TGTGCCAGCAGTTACTCGATACAGGGGGCGTCCTACGAGCAGTACTTC. Protein product: CASSYSIQGASYEQYF.

The V call is TRBV6-1, the J call TRBJ2-3; D possibly corresponds to TRBD2 (6 bases). This CDR3 has 17 residues. Looked up from germline, CDR1 is MNHNS and CDR2 is SASEGT. Trimming took 4 bases from V and 1 from J, leaving 18 bases between them. CDR3 sequence (DNA): TGTGCCAGCAGTGCGAGGGGACTGGGGACGGGCACAGATACGCAGTATTTT. This sequence encodes CASSARGLGTGTDTQYF.

This sequence joins TRBV9 and TRBJ2-2, with D maybe TRBD2 (6 bases). The CDR3 is made up of 15 amino acids. Germline values: CDR1 SGDLS, CDR2 YYNGEE. Trimming cost V 4 bases and J 7 bases, with 17 bases left between them. The CDR3 DNA is TGTGCCAGCAGCCCCCGGTGGAGGGCCAGCGGGGAGCTGTTTTTT. It is translated as CASSPRWRASGELFF. Together with reference TRBV9 and TRBJ2-2, the CDR3 gives the full variable domain: DSGVTQTPKHLITATGQRVTLRCSPRSGDLSVYWYQQSLDQGLQFLIQYYNGEERAKGNILERFSAQQFPDLHSELNLSSLELGDSALYFCASSPRWRASGELFFGEGSRLTVL.

The rearrangement joins TRBV5-1 to TRBJ2-1; D tentatively fits TRBD1 or TRBD2 (6 bases each). CDR3 length: 15 residues. From germline, CDR1 is SGHRS and CDR2 YFSETQ. V dropped 9 bases and J dropped 0 bases, with 16 bases sitting between them. CDR3 sequence (DNA): TGCGCCACCATGGGGGGCCCCAGCTCCTACAATGAGCAGTTCTTC. Protein: CATMGGPSSYNEQFF.

The CDR3 nucleotides read TGCGCCAGCAGCGGCGGACAGGGCCTAGGTGAAAAACTGTTTTTT. Amino acids: CASSGGQGLGEKLFF. The chain joins TRBV5-1 to TRBJ1-4; 8 bases are shared with TRBD1. V lost 4 bases, J lost 7 bases, and 9 bases stayed unmatched. The CDR3 runs 15 residues. Germline V gene sequence: CDR1 SGHRS, CDR2 YFSETQ.

V is TRBV7-6 and J is TRBJ2-3; TRBD2 is a possible D gene (5 bases). Looked up from germline, CDR1 is SGHVS and CDR2 is FNYEAQ. V was trimmed by 1 base and J by 2 bases, leaving 10 bases between them. The CDR3 is 15 amino acids. CDR3 in DNA: TGTGCCAGCAGCTTAGACGCTAGCTTCACAGATACGCAGTATTTT. Protein product: CASSLDASFTDTQYF.

In this sample, this clone turned up once. This chain uses TRBV5-4 with TRBJ1-3; D is unresolved. With 2 bases removed from V and 2 bases from J, the gap between germline ends came to 14 bases. Germline V CDR1 and CDR2: SGHNT, YYREEE (reference sequence). The CDR3 contains 16 residues. The CDR3 nucleotides read TGTGCCAGCAGCTTCGACCCTAATCCCCCTGGAAACACCATATATTTT. Protein: CASSFDPNPPGNTIYF.

This clone has only a few counts. This chain connects TRBV7-3 to TRBJ2-2, with 7 bases identical to TRBD1. V lost 5 bases to trimming and J lost 2 bases; unmatched junction nucleotides: 5. Germline V lookup: CDR1 SGHTA, CDR2 FQGTGA. The CDR3 has 15 residues. CDR3 nucleotide sequence: TGTGCCAGCAGCCCCGGGACAGCCAACACCGGGGAGCTGTTTTTT. This gives the protein CASSPGTANTGELFF. The full variable domain, completed using reference TRBV7-3 and TRBJ2-2, is GAGVSQTPSNKVTEKGKYVELRCDPISGHTALYWYRQSLGQGPEFLIYFQGTGAADDSGLPNDRFFAVRPEGSVSTLKIQRTERGDSAVYLCASSPGTANTGELFFGEGSRLTVL.

This chain links TRBV19 with TRBJ2-6; the D gene is possibly TRBD1 (6 bases). Trimming removed 7 bases from V and 3 bases from J, with 10 bases in between. CDR1 LNHDA and CDR2 SQIVND come from the germline V gene (reference sequence). The CDR3 loop spans 14 amino acids. The CDR3 bases are TGTGCCAGTACACAGGGTCTTGGGGCCAACGTCCTGACTTTC. Residues: CASTQGLGANVLTF.

V is TRBV7-3 and J is TRBJ1-1, with a weak D call TRBD1 (5 bases). The CDR3 has 14 residues. Germline loops: CDR1 SGHTA, CDR2 FQGTGA. The V and J ends lost 5 bases and 4 bases respectively, with 14 bases between them. In DNA, the CDR3 is TGTGCCAGCAGCCCTACCTCGGGGGGCACTGAAGCTTTCTTT. This encodes CASSPTSGGTEAFF.

In its sample, this clone was seen a few times. The chain combines TRBV5-4 with TRBJ2-2; 7 nucleotides line up with TRBD1. CDR3 length equals 16 residues. The junction had 13 bases not matched to a gene; V was cut back by 5 bases and J by 6 bases. CDR1 SGHNT and CDR2 YYREEE come from the germline V gene (reference sequence). The chain's CDR3 is CASSYLRTGGPGELFF. The CDR3 DNA reads TGTGCCAGCAGTTACCTCCGGACAGGCGGCCCCGGGGAGCTGTTTTTT.

The chain has TRBV19 and TRBJ1-5; 8 bases are a match to TRBD1. Germline CDR1 LNHDA, CDR2 SQIVND (reference sequence). The V gene end was trimmed by 4 bases and the J gene end by 3 bases; junction bases not matched to a gene: 5. The CDR3 is 15 residues long. As DNA, the CDR3 is TGTGCCAGTAGTAAGACAGGGGTTGTCAATCAGCCCCAGCATTTT. Its protein is CASSKTGVVNQPQHF.

The chain employs TRBV5-1 and TRBJ2-1, with TRBD2 as a possible D gene (6 bases). Germline V gene sequence: CDR1 SGHRS, CDR2 YFSETQ. This CDR3 region has 13 residues. V lost 4 bases to trimming and J lost 3 bases, with 8 bases between them. The CDR3 nucleotides are TGCGCCAGCAGCGGGACTCACTACAATGAGCAGTTCTTC. As protein: CASSGTHYNEQFF.

The chain employs TRBV6-2 or TRBV6-3 and TRBJ2-5; D not resolved. The CDR3 is made up of 14 amino acids. The V end lost 1 base, the J end lost 5 bases, and 11 bases lay between the germline ends. CDR1 and CDR2 from the germline V gene are MNHEY and SVGEGT. CDR3 nucleotide sequence: TGTGCCAGCAGTTACTGGGCAGCATCGGAGACCCAGTACTTC. Encoded protein: CASSYWAASETQYF.

The CDR3 sequence is CASSWGRAQLEAFF. CDR3 DNA: TGTGCCAGCAGCTGGGGCCGGGCGCAGCTTGAAGCTTTCTTT. This chain uses TRBV5-5 with TRBJ1-1, with a possible D match to TRBD1 (5 bases). With 3 bases removed from V and 7 bases from J, the gap between germline ends came to 16 bases. The length of the CDR3 is 14 residues. The germline V gene has CDR1 SGHKS and CDR2 YYEKEE (reference sequence). The full variable domain, rest sourced from reference TRBV5-5 and TRBJ1-1, is DAGVTQSPTHLIKTRGQQVTLRCSPISGHKSVSWYQQVLGQGPQFIFQYYEKEERGRGNFPDRFSARQFPNYSSELNVNALLLGDSALYLCASSWGRAQLEAFFGQGTRLTVV.

The chain employs TRBV2 and TRBJ2-1; TRBD2 aligns across 9 bases. V lost 7 bases and J lost 7; bases outside the gene matches: 11. The CDR3 extends over 15 amino acids. Germline CDR1 reads SNHLY; CDR2 reads FYNNEI. CDR3 nucleotide sequence: TGTGCCAGCAAATTGGTGCGGGAGGGCCGGAATGAGCAGTTCTTC. Its protein is CASKLVREGRNEQFF.

The V call is TRBV5-1, the J call TRBJ2-3, with D possibly matching TRBD1 (6 bases). There are 18 residues in the CDR3. Germline V gene data show CDR1 as SGHRS and CDR2 as YFSETQ. V shed 4 bases and J shed 1 base, with 22 bases lying between them. CDR3 DNA: TGCGCCAGCAGCCACTCTCCCCCCAGGGGTGAGGGCACAGATACGCAGTATTTT. It codes for CASSHSPPRGEGTDTQYF.

The V gene is TRBV7-9, the J gene TRBJ2-3, with TRBD1 matching 7 bases. Per germline, CDR1 SEHNR and CDR2 FQNEAQ (reference sequence). CDR3 length: 15 residues. J was trimmed by 1 base and V by 7 bases; bases with no gene match: 8. CDR3: CASTSTGSGTDTQYF. The CDR3 DNA reads TGTGCCAGCACCTCGACAGGGTCCGGCACAGATACGCAGTATTTT.

This clone was picked up one time. The chain has TRBV24-1 and TRBJ1-3, with TRBD1 as a possible D gene (5 bases). In germline, CDR1 is KGHDR, CDR2 SFDVKD. The V end was cut by 4 bases, the J end by 0 bases, with 12 bases between. This CDR3 contains 16 residues. This CDR3 reads CATSDPGESSGNTIYF. In DNA, the CDR3 is TGTGCCACCAGTGACCCGGGGGAAAGCTCTGGAAACACCATATATTTT.